This T cell receptor (beta chain) was documented in a study of early T cells in non-severe SARS-CoV-2 infection. Whole-study context: Alpha and beta chains were unpaired, from unsorted whole-blood bulk RNA.

Study-wide findings and caveats: The VDJdb matching leaned toward anti-spike CD8 responses and overlooked private and CD4 specificities.

Trimming left V 6 bases short and J 5 bases short, with 23 bases between. The CDR3 is 16 amino acids. The germline gives CDR1 DFQATT, CDR2 SNEGSKA (reference sequence). One entry per CDR3 protein results from TCRdb running MiXCR on the 5' RACE reads. The table includes approximately 60,000 distinct CDR3 sequences, under 15% detected once. Worth noting for this clonotype: Its antigen remains unidentified.

Sequencing was performed on whole blood. The chain carries TRBV20-1 and TRBJ2-1, with D possibly matching TRBD1 (5 bases). This clonotype originated in an adult who was a healthcare worker with PCR-confirmed SARS-CoV-2 infection or an uninfected control (not recorded which). The CDR3 sequence: CSAPASDTQENNEQFF. The CDR3 region has the DNA TGCAGTGCCCCGGCCTCGGACACTCAAGAAAACAATGAGCAGTTCTTC.